The sample holds one count of the clone carrying this T cell receptor beta chain. Its antigen is currently unknown. V lost 1 base and J 7 bases, leaving 20 bases between the germline ends. The CDR3 length is 16 residues. CDR1 is LGHNT and CDR2 is FRNRAP in the germline V gene. Assay: immunoSEQ multiplex PCR; the TCRdb copy retains only in-frame clones and omits some. The sample shows 50,000 to 55,000 clones, about 87% of them seen only once. The sample originates from a study of T cells in localized non-small cell lung cancer. General study findings and limits: Heterogeneity remains possible because sequencing was limited to only one tumor region. The study found T cell clonality highest in uninvolved adjacent lung, above tumor. In adjacent lung, a median roughly 62 of the top 100 tumor clones were found.

The source of this sequence is a female donor with stage II lung adenocarcinoma. Sequencing used PBMCs, obtained before any cancer treatment. The rearrangement joins TRBV12-5 to TRBJ2-7, with D possibly being TRBD2 (6 bases). CDR3 nucleotide sequence: TGTGCTAGTGGTTTGGCGGGGGAAGCCTCCCTACGAGAGCAGTACTTC. Amino acid sequence: CASGLAGEASLREQYF. Using reference TRBV12-5 and TRBJ2-7 for the parts outside the CDR3, the full variable domain is DARVTQTPRHKVTEMGQEVTMRCQPILGHNTVFWYRQTMMQGLELLAYFRNRAPLDDSGMPKDRFSAEMPDATLATLKIQPSEPRDSAVYFCASGLAGEASLREQYFGPGTRLTVT.